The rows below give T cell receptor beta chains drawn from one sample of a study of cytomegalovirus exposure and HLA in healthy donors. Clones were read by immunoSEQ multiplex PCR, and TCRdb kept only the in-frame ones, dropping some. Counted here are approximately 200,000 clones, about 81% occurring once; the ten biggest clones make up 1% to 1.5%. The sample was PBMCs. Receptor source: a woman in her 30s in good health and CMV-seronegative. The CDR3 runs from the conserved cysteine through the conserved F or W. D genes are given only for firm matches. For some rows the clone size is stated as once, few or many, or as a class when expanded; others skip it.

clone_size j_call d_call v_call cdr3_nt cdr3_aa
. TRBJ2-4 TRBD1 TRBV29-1 TGCAGCGTTGAAGAAAATGTGGGACAGGGGAACATTCAGTACTTC CSVEENVGQGNIQYF
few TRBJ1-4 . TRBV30 TGTGCCTGGAGTGTTAGGGGCAGGGAAGCGACTAATGAAAAACTGTTTTTT CAWSVRGREATNEKLFF
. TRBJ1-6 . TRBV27 TGTGCCAGCAGTGCAATGGAGCGTCTTCATAGTTCACCCCTCCACTTT CASSAMERLHSSPLHF
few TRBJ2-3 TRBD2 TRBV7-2 TGTGCCAGCAGCTTATTCGGCGGGAGCGCAGATACGCAGTATTTT CASSLFGGSADTQYF
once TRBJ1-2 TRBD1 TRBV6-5 TGTGCCAGCAGTTACACTATGACAGGGGAGGGAGGCTACACCTTC CASSYTMTGEGGYTF
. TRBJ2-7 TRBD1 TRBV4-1 TGCGCCAGCAGCCAAGTCCGGGACAGGGGGCTCTACGAGCAGTACTTC CASSQVRDRGLYEQYF
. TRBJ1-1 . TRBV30 TGTGCCTGGAGCCTGGACAGAGACAAGGAAGCTTTCTTT CAWSLDRDKEAFF
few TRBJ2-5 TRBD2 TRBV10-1 TGCGCCAGCAGTGAGCTAGCGGGAGGGCGAGAGACCCAGTACTTC CASSELAGGRETQYF
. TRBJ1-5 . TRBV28 TGTGCCAGCACGCTCATGTGGGGGGTCAATCAGCCCCAGCATTTT CASTLMWGVNQPQHF
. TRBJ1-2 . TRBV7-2 TGTGCCAGCAGCCGCACCTCGGGCTATGGCTACACCTTC CASSRTSGYGYTF
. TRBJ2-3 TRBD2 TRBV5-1 TGCGCCAGCAGCTTGGTCCCCCAGCAAGCGGGGGTTAGCACAGATACGCAGTATTTT CASSLVPQQAGVSTDTQYF
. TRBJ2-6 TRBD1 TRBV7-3 TGTGCCAGCAGCTTCGGACAGGCCACTGGGGCCAACGTCCTGACTTTC CASSFGQATGANVLTF
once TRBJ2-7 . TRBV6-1 TGTGCCAGCAGTGACAGGGCTCGACACGAGCAGTACTTC CASSDRARHEQYF
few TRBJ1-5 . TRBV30 TGTGCCTGGAGTTATGGAGGCTATAGCAATCAGCCCCAGCATTTT CAWSYGGYSNQPQHF
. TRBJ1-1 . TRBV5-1 TGCGCCAGCAGCTTGGAGTTGAGCGGGGCTGAAGCTTTCTTT CASSLELSGAEAFF
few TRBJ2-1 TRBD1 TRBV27 TGTGCCAGCAGTCTCCTGACAGGGACGATCTACAATGAGCAGTTCTTC CASSLLTGTIYNEQFF
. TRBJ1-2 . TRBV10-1 TGCGCCAGCAGGGGATCGAGGGAGGGCCTTGGCTACACCTTC CASRGSREGLGYTF
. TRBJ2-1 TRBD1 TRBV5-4 TGTGCCAGCAGCCAGGGACAGGGGCTGGAGTTCTTC CASSQGQGLEFF
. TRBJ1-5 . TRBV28 TGTGCCAGCAGTTCCGCACAGGGAAGCAATCAGCCCCAGCATTTT CASSSAQGSNQPQHF
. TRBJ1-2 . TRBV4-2 TGTGCCAGCAGCCAATACGGGGGAGACTATGGCTACACCTTC CASSQYGGDYGYTF
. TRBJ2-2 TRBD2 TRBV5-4 TGTGCCAGCAAACCCGCGGGGGGATATTCCGGGGAGCTGTTTTTT CASKPAGGYSGELFF
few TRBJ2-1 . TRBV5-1 TGCGCCAGCAGCTTGCAGGGGAGCTCCTACAATGAGCAGTTCTTC CASSLQGSSYNEQFF
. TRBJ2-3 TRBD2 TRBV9 TGTGCCAGCAGCGTAACAGGCGGGGGGCTGGGAGATACGCAGTATTTT CASSVTGGGLGDTQYF
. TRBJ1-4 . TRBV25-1 TGTGCCAGCAGTGAATGGGGACACTCCCTTGAAAAACTGTTTTTT CASSEWGHSLEKLFF
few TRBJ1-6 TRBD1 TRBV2 TGTGCCAGCCAGCAGAGCTCCGGGACAGCAAATTCACCCCTCCACTTT CASQQSSGTANSPLHF
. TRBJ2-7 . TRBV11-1 TGTGCCAGCAGCTTACGCAGTTCCTACGAGCAGTACTTC CASSLRSSYEQYF
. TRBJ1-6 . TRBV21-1 TGTGCCAGCAGCAAAGGACAGGGGAAGAGGGGTATTAATTCACCCCTCCACTTT CASSKGQGKRGINSPLHF
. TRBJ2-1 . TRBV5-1 TGCGCCAGCAGCACGGGAACCATGGCCGACAATGAGCAGTTCTTC CASSTGTMADNEQFF
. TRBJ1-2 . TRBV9 TGTGCCAGCAGCGTAGGAGGGAGTCCTGCGGATGGCTACACCTTC CASSVGGSPADGYTF
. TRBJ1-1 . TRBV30 TGTGCCTGGATCACAGGAAATGAAGCTTTCTTT CAWITGNEAFF
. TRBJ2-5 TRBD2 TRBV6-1 TGTGCCAGCGGCGGGACTAAACAAGAGACCCAGTACTTC CASGGTKQETQYF
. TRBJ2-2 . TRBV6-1 TGTGCCAGCAGCCCCCAGGGCCCGAACACCGGGGAGCTGTTTTTT CASSPQGPNTGELFF
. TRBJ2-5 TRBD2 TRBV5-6 TGTGCCAGCAGCTTACTAGCGGGGATTGGGGAGACCCAGTACTTC CASSLLAGIGETQYF
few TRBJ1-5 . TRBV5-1 TGCGCCAGCAGTTCGGGGGAATTGGGCAATCAGCCCCAGCATTTT CASSSGELGNQPQHF
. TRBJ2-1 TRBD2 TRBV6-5 TGTGCCAGCATTAAAACGGGACTAGCGGGAGGTGAGCAGTTCTTC CASIKTGLAGGEQFF
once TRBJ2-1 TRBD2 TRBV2 TGTGCCAGCGTGGGGACTAGCGGGAGCTCCTACAATGAGCAGTTCTTC CASVGTSGSSYNEQFF
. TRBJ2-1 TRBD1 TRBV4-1 TGCGCCAGCAGCCAAGGGCAGGGGGCCCCCTACAATGAGCAGTTCTTC CASSQGQGAPYNEQFF
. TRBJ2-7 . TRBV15 TGTGCCACCAGCAGAGAGCGGGGGCCGACCTACGAGCAGTACTTC CATSRERGPTYEQYF
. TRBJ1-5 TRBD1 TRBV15 TGTGCCACCAGCCGAGGTGGGACAGGGGTCAATCAGCCCCAGCATTTT CATSRGGTGVNQPQHF
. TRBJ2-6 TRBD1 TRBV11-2 TGTGCCAGCAGCTTAATGATCAGGGGGCTGTCTGGGGCCAACGTCCTGACTTTC CASSLMIRGLSGANVLTF
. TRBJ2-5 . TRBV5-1 TGCGCCAGCAGCTTGGGAGCGGAAGAGACCCAGTACTTC CASSLGAEETQYF
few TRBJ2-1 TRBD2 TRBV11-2 TGTGCCAGCAGCGCCGGGGTAGCGGGGTACAATGAGCAGTTCTTC CASSAGVAGYNEQFF
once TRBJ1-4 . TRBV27 TGTGCCAGCAGTTTAAGGGGAGGGGTAACTGAAAAACTGTTTTTT CASSLRGGVTEKLFF
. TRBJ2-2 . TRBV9 TGTGCCAGCAGCCCCCGGGGTAGGGTGGCGGTCACCGGGGAGCTGTTTTTT CASSPRGRVAVTGELFF
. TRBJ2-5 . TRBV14 TGTGCCAGCAGCCAAAATCTCCCGGGGTTAGAGACCCAGTACTTC CASSQNLPGLETQYF
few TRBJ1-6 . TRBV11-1 TGTGCCAGCAGCTTACCCGTTTATCGGTCACCCCTCCACTTT CASSLPVYRSPLHF
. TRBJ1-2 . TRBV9 TGTGCCAGCAGCGCATTGACAGGTTCTAACTATGGCTACACCTTC CASSALTGSNYGYTF
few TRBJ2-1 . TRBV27 TGTGCCAGCTCCAGGGTATCCTACAATGAGCAGTTCTTC CASSRVSYNEQFF
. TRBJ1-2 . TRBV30 TGTGCCTGGAGTGTAGTAGTAGAGCATGGCTACACCTTC CAWSVVVEHGYTF
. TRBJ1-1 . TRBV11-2 TGTGCCAGCAGCCACCCAGGGGTTAGGGCTTTCTTT CASSHPGVRAFF
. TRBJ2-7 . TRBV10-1 TGCGCCAGCAGTGATAAGACAGCGAGCTCCTACGAGCAGTACTTC CASSDKTASSYEQYF